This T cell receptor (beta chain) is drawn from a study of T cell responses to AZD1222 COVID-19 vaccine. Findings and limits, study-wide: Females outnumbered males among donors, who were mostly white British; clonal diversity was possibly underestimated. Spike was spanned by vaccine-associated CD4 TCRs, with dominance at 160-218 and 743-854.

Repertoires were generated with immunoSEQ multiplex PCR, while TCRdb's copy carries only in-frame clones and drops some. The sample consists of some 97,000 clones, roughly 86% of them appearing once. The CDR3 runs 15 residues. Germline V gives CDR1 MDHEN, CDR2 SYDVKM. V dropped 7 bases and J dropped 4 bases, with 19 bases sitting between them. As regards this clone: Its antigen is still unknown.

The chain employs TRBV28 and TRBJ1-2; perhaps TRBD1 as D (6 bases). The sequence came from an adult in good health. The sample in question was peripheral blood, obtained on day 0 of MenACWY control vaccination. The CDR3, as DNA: TGTGCCAGCACCCCCCCAGGGGCTGGAATCTATGGCTACACCTTC. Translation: CASTPPGAGIYGYTF.